This T cell receptor (beta chain) was captured in a study of early T cells in non-severe SARS-CoV-2 infection. On the study more broadly: Bulk RNA taken from unsorted whole blood was sequenced, leaving chains unpaired.

The germline V and J ends were trimmed by 5 bases and 1 base, with 13 bases remaining between them. From germline, CDR1 is SGHRS and CDR2 YFSETQ. The CDR3 covers 15 residues. Each single cDNA molecule received a unique molecular identifier. TCRdb analysed the 5' RACE reads with MiXCR anew, one entry per CDR3 protein. This sample has 84,000 or so distinct CDR3 sequences; 11% to 15% occur once, and the top ten carry approximately 11%. This clonotype was counted a few times. What it recognizes is unknown. Overall study results and limits: The VDJdb matching leaned toward anti-spike CD8 responses and overlooked private and CD4 specificities.

The clonotype was recovered from an adult who was a healthcare worker with PCR-confirmed SARS-CoV-2 infection or an uninfected control (not recorded which). The sequencing sample was made of whole blood. This chain links TRBV5-1 with TRBJ1-5; possibly TRBD1 for D (5 bases). The CDR3 bases are TGCGCCAGCAGTCCCGCGTGGGGGAGCAATCAGCCCCAGCATTTT. It is translated as CASSPAWGSNQPQHF. The complete variable domain, with remaining parts taken from reference TRBV5-1 and TRBJ1-5, reads KAGVTQTPRYLIKTRGQQVTLSCSPISGHRSVSWYQQTPGQGLQFLFEYFSETQRNKGNFPGRFSGRQFSNSRSEMNVSTLELGDSALYLCASSPAWGSNQPQHFGDGTRLSIL.